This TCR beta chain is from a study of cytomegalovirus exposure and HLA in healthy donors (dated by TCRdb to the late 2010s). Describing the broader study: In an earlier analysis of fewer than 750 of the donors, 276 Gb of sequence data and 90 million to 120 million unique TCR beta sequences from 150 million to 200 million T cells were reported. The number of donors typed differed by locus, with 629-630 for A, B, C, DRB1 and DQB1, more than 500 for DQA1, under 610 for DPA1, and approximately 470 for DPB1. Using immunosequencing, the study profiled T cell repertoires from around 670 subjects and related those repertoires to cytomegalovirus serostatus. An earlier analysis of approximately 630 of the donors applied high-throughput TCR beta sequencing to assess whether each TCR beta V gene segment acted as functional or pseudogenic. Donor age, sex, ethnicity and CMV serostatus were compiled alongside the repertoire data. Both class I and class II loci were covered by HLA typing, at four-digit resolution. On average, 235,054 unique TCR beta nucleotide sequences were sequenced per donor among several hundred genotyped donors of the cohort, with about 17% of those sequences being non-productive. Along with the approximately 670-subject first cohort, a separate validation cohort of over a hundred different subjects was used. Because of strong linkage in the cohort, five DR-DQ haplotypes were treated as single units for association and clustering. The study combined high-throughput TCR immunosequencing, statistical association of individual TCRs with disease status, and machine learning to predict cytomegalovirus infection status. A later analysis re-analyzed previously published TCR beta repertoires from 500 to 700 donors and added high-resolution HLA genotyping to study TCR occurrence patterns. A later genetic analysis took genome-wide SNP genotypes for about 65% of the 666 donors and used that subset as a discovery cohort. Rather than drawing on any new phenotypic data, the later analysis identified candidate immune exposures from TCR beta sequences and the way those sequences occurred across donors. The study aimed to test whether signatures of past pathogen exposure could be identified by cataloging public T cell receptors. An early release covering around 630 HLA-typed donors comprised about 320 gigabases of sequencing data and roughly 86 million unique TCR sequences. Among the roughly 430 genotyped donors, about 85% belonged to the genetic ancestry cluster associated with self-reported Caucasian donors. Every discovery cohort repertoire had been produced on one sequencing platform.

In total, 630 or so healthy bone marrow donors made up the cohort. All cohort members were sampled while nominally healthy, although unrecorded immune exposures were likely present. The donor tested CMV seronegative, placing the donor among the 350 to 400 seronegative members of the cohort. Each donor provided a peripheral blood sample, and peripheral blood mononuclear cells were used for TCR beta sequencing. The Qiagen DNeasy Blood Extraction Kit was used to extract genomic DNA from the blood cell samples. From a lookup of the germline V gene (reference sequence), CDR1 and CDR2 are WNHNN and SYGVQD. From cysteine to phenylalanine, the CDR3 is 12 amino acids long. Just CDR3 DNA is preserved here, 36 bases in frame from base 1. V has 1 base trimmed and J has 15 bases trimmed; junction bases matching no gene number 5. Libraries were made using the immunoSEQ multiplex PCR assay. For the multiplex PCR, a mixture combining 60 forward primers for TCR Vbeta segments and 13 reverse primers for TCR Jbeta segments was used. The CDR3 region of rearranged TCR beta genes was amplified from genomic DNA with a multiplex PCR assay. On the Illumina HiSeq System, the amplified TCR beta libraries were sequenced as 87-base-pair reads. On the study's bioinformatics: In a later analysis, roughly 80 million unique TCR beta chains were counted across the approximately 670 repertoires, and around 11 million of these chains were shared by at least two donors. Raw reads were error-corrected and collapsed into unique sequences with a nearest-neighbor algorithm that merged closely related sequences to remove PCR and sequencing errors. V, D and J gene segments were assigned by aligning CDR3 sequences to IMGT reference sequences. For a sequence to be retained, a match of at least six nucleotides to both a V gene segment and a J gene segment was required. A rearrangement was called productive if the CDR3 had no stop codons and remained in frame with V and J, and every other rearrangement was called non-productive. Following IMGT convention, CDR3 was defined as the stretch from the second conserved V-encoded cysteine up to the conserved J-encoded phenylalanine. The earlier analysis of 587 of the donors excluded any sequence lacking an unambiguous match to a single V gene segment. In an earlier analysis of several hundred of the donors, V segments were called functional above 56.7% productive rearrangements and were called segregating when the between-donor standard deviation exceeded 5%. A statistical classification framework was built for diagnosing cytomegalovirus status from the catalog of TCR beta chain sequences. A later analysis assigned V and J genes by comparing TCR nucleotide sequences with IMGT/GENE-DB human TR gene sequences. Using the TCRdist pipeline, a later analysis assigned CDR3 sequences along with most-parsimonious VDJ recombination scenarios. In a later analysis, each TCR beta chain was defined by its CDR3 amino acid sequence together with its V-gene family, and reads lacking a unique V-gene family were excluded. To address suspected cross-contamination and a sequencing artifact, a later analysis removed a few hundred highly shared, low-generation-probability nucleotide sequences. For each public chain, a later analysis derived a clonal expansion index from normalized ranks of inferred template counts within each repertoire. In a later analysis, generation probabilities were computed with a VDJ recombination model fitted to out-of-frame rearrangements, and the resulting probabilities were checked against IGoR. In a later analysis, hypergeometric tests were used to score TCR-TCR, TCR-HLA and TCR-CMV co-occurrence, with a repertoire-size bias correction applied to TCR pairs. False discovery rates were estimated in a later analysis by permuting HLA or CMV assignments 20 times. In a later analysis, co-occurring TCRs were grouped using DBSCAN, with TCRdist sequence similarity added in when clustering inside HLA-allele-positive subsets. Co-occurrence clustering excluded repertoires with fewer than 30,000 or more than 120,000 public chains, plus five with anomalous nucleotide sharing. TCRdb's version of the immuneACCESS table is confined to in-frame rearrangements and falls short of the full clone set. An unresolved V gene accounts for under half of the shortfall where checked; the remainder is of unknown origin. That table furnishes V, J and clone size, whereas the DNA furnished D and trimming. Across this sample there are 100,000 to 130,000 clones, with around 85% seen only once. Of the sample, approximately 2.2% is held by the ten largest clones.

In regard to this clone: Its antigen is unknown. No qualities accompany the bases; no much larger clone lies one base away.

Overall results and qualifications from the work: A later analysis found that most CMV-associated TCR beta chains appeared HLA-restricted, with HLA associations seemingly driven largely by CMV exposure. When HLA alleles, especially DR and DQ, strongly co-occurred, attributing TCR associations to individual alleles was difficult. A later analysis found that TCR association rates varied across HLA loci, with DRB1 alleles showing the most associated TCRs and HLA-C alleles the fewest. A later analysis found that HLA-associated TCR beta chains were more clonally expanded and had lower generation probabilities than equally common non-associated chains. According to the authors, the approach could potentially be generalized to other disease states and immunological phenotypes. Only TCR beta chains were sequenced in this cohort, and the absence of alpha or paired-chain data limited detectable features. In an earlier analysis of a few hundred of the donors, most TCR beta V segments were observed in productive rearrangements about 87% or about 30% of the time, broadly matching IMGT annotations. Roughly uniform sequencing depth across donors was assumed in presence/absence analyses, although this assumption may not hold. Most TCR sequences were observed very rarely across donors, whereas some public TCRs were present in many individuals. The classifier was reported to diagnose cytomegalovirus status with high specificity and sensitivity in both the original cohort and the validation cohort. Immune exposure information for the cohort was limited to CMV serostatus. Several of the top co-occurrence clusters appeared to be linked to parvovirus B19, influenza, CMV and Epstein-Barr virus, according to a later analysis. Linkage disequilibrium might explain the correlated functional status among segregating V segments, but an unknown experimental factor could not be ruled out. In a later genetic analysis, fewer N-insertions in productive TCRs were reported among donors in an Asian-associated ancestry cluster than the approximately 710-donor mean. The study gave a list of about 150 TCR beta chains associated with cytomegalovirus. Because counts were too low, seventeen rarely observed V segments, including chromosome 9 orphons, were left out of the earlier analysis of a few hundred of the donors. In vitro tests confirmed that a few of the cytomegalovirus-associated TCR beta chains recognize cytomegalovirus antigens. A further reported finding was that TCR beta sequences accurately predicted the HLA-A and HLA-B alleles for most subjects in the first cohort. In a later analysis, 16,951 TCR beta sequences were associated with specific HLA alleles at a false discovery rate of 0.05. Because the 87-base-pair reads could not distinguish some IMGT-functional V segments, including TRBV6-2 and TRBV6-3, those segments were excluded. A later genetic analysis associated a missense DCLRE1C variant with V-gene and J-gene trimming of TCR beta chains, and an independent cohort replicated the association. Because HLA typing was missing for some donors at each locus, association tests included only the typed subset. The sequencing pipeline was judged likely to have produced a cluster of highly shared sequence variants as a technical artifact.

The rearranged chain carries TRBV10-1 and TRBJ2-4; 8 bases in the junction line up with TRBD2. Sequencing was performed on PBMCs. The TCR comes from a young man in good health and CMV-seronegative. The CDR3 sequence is CASSELAGGRYF. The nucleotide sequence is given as TGCGCCAGCAGTGAGTTGGCGGGAGGTCGGTACTTC.